The 10 T cell receptor beta chains reported below all come from one sample, sequenced in a study of T cells after posttransplantation cyclophosphamide. Some clones are missing from TCRdb's copy, which holds only in-frame ones; the method was immunoSEQ multiplex PCR. The repertoire includes about 21,000 clones, just over 85% of them detected once, and 2% to 2.5% sits in the top ten. Methotrexate plus calcineurin inhibitor accompanied controls' myeloablative marrow transplants; sampling was 1 year later. The sample in question was PBMCs, obtained 362 days after allogeneic stem cell transplant with calcineurin inhibitor and methotrexate. The receptors here all came from a female patient between 30 and 40 years old who received an allogeneic stem cell transplant from an unrelated donor, was CMV-positive, and had acute and chronic GVHD. These T cells may partly come from the graft donor.

The chain links TRBV11-3 to TRBJ2-2; 9 positions agree with TRBD1. J was trimmed by 6 bases and V by 5 bases; bases with no gene match: 7. This CDR3 contains 15 residues. Germline V gene data show CDR1 as SGHNT and CDR2 as YENEEA. This CDR3 is CASSQGDRESGELFF. In DNA, the CDR3 is TGTGCCAGCAGCCAGGGGGACAGGGAATCCGGGGAGCTGTTTTTT.

Only a few counts were recorded for this clone. V gene TRBV7-2 combines with J gene TRBJ2-5, with TRBD2 identical over 9 bases. V shed 5 bases and J 4 bases; nucleotides not matched to a gene: 2. The CDR3 runs 13 residues. Per the germline V gene, CDR1 is SGHTA and CDR2 is FQGNSA. CDR3 sequence reads: CASSVSGGETQYF. The CDR3 DNA reads as TGTGCCAGCAGCGTTAGCGGGGGAGAGACCCAGTACTTC.

The chain combines TRBV4-3 with TRBJ2-1, with D maybe TRBD2 (6 bases). Germline CDR1 reads LGHNA; CDR2 reads YSLEER. The CDR3 is 16 residues long. Trimming left V 0 bases short and J 2 bases short, with 11 bases between. This CDR3 is CASSQDSGETYNEQFF. CDR3 bases: TGCGCCAGCAGCCAAGATTCGGGGGAAACCTACAATGAGCAGTTCTTC.

This clone occurred a few times. The chain is built from TRBV7-9 and TRBJ1-4; TRBD1 aligns across 7 bases. The length of the CDR3 is 14 residues. The germline CDR1 and CDR2 sequences are SEHNR and FQNEAQ (reference sequence). The V gene end was trimmed by 11 bases and the J gene end by 0 bases; junction bases not matched to a gene: 6. This CDR3 reads CAGRQGATNEKLFF. For the CDR3, the DNA is TGTGCCGGACGACAGGGAGCAACTAATGAAAAACTGTTTTTT.

This clone is a singleton in its sample. The rearrangement links TRBV28 to TRBJ1-2, with D possibly TRBD1 on 5 matching bases. V lost 7 bases to trimming and J lost 4 bases, with 13 bases between them. The CDR3 extends over 13 amino acids. Germline CDR1 reads MDHEN; CDR2 reads SYDVKM. The CDR3 DNA is TGTGCCAGCACTCCGGGGGTGGGCTATGGCTACACCTTC. Its protein is CASTPGVGYGYTF.

The chain joins TRBV6-1 to TRBJ1-1; D is unclear. Trimming cost V 2 bases and J 4 bases, with 11 bases left between them. This CDR3 spans 14 amino acids. CDR1 is MNHNS, CDR2 SASEGT, per germline. CDR3 DNA sequence: TGTGCCAGCAGTGAACCGTCTGCGGGCACTGAAGCTTTCTTT. Translating it yields CASSEPSAGTEAFF.

V gene TRBV5-4 combines with J gene TRBJ2-3; D might be TRBD2 (6 bases). The V end was cut by 4 bases, the J end by 8 bases, with 8 bases between. Germline V gene data show CDR1 as SGHNT and CDR2 as YYREEE (reference sequence). The length of the CDR3 is 11 residues. This CDR3 reads CASSLGLTQYF. DNA for the CDR3: TGTGCCAGCAGCCTGGGACTTACGCAGTATTTT.

This clone has a handful of counts. V gene TRBV7-9 combines with J gene TRBJ1-4; D remains unclear. The CDR3 sequence is 16 residues long. Germline V gene sequence: CDR1 SEHNR, CDR2 FQNEAQ (reference sequence). The V gene lost 4 bases and the J gene lost 6 bases, with 18 bases spanning the gap. The CDR3 coding sequence is TGTGCCAGCAGCTCCTCCGGCGGGGATCGAGATGAAAAACTGTTTTTT. Its protein product is CASSSSGGDRDEKLFF.

This clone was recorded a few times. The chain joins TRBV7-2 to TRBJ2-7; tentative D call: TRBD1 (5 bases). The germline CDR1 and CDR2 sequences are SGHTA and FQGNSA. The CDR3 has 14 amino acids. Trimming removed 7 bases at V and 7 bases at J, with 20 bases between. The CDR3 is CASTLAARAGEQYF. In DNA form, the CDR3 reads TGTGCCAGCACCCTTGCGGCCCGGGCAGGGGAGCAGTACTTC.

The chain combines TRBV7-2 with TRBJ2-3; TRBD2 agrees at 7 bases. Germline loops: CDR1 SGHTA, CDR2 FQGNSA. With V trimmed by 5 bases and J by 6 bases, 11 bases remained unmatched. The length of the CDR3 is 15 residues. The CDR3 nucleotides are TGTGCCAGCAGCCTAACCCGGGCGGGAGTTGATACGCAGTATTTT. Amino acids: CASSLTRAGVDTQYF.